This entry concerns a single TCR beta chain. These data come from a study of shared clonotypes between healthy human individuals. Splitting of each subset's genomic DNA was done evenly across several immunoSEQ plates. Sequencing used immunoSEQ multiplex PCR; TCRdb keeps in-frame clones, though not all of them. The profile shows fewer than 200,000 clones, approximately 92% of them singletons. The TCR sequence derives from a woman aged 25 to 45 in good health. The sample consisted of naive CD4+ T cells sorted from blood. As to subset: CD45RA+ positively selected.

CDR3 amino acids: CASSLATTTEQFF. The CDR3 nucleotides read TGTGCCAGCAGCTTAGCGACAACTACCGAGCAGTTCTTC. This sequence joins TRBV7-9 and TRBJ2-1; D remains ambiguous. This CDR3 region has 13 residues. Per the germline V gene, CDR1 is SEHNR and CDR2 is FQNEAQ (reference sequence). The V end was cut by 0 bases, the J end by 10 bases, with 10 bases between. The full variable domain, in which reference TRBV7-9 and TRBJ2-1 provide the parts outside the CDR3, is DTGVSQNPRHKITKRGQNVTFRCDPISEHNRLYWYRQTLGQGPEFLTYFQNEAQLEKSRLLSDRFSAERPKGSFSTLEIQRTEQGDSAMYLCASSLATTTEQFFGPGTRLTVL.